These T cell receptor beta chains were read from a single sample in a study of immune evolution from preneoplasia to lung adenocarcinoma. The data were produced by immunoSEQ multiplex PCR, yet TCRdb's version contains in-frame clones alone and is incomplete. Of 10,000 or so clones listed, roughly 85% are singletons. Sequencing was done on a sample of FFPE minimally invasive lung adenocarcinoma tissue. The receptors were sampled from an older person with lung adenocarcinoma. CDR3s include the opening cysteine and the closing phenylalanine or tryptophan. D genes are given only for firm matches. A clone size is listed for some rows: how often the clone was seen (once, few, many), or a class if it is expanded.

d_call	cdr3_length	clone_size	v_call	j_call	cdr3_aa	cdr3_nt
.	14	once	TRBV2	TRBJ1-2	CASRIAAGKGGYTF	TGTGCCAGCAGGATCGCAGCGGGGAAGGGGGGCTACACCTTC
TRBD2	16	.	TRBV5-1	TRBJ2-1	CASSLTSGGAGNEQFF	TGCGCCAGCAGTTTAACTAGCGGGGGGGCCGGCAATGAGCAGTTCTTC
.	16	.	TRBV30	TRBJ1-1	CAWNDRRGALFTEAFF	TGTGCCTGGAATGACAGACGTGGTGCGCTTTTTACTGAAGCTTTCTTT
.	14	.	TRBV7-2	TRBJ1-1	CASSLGPANTEAFF	TGTGCCAGCAGCTTGGGACCGGCGAACACTGAAGCTTTCTTT
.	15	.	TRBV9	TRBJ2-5	CANSVEQGSGETQYF	TGTGCCAACAGCGTAGAGCAGGGTTCGGGAGAGACCCAGTACTTC
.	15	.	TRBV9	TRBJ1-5	CASSSRGGSNQPQHF	TGTGCCAGCAGCTCACGAGGGGGTAGCAATCAGCCCCAGCATTTT
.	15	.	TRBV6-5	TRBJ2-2	CASSPSIKNTGELFF	TGTGCCAGCAGTCCAAGCATCAAGAACACCGGGGAGCTGTTTTTT
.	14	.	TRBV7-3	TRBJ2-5	CASSPRDRGETQYF	TGTGCCAGCAGCCCCCGGGACCGGGGGGAGACCCAGTACTTC
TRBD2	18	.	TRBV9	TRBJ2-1	CASSVGLAGVPSYNEQFF	TGTGCCAGCAGCGTAGGACTAGCGGGAGTACCCTCCTACAATGAGCAGTTCTTC
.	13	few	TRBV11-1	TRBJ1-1	CASSLYLNTEAFF	TGTGCCAGCAGCTTGTACCTCAACACTGAAGCTTTCTTT
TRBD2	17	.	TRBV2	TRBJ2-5	CASTQSGLAGVSETQYF	TGTGCCAGCACTCAGTCGGGACTAGCGGGCGTTTCGGAGACCCAGTACTTC
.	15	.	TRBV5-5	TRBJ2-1	CASSLVSTTYNEQFF	TGTGCCAGCAGCTTGGTTAGTACAACCTACAATGAGCAGTTCTTC
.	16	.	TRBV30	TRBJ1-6	CAFRRGGSSYNSPLHF	TGTGCCTTTCGTAGGGGGGGAAGCTCCTATAATTCACCCCTCCACTTT
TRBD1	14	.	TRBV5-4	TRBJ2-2	CTSKQGAETGELFF	TGTACCAGCAAACAGGGGGCGGAAACCGGGGAGCTGTTTTTT
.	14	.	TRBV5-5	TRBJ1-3	CASSEGREGNTIYF	TGTGCCAGCAGCGAGGGAAGAGAAGGAAACACCATATATTTT
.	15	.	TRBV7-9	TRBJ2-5	CASSLEETSRETQYF	TGTGCCAGCAGCTTAGAGGAGACATCAAGAGAGACCCAGTACTTC
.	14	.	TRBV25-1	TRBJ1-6	CASTQTASGSPLHF	TGTGCCAGCACCCAGACGGCGTCAGGTTCACCCCTCCACTTT
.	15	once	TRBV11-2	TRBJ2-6	CASSSGISGANVLTF	TGTGCCAGCAGTTCAGGGATCTCTGGGGCCAACGTCCTGACTTTC
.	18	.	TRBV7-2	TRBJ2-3	CASSLARSGFPSTDTQYF	TGTGCCAGCAGCTTAGCGCGGTCGGGATTTCCTAGCACAGATACGCAGTATTTT
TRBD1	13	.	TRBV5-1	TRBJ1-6	CASRGQENSPLHF	TGCGCCAGCAGAGGACAGGAGAATTCACCCCTCCACTTT
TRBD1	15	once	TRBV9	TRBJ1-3	CASRTGQGGGNTIYF	TGTGCCAGCAGGACTGGACAGGGAGGTGGAAACACCATATATTTT
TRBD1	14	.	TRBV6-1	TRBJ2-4	CASRLGQYRDIQYF	TGTGCCAGCAGACTGGGACAGTACCGGGACATTCAGTACTTC
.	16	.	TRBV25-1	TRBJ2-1	CASSDPRQFPYNEQFF	TGTGCCAGCAGTGACCCCAGACAGTTTCCCTACAATGAGCAGTTCTTC
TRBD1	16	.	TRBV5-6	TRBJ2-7	CASSSSGTGGLHEQYF	TGTGCCAGCAGCTCTTCAGGGACAGGGGGTCTCCACGAGCAGTACTTC
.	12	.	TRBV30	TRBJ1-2	CAWSTGRHGYTF	TGTGCCTGGAGCACAGGGAGGCATGGCTACACCTTC
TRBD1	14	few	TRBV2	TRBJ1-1	CASYAQGANTEAFF	TGTGCCAGCTACGCACAGGGGGCGAACACTGAAGCTTTCTTT
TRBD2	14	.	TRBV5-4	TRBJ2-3	CASSLLAGADTQYF	TGTGCCAGCAGCTTACTAGCGGGAGCAGATACGCAGTATTTT
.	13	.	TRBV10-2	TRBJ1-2	CASSPGGNYGYTF	TGCGCCAGCAGCCCTGGGGGCAACTATGGCTACACCTTC
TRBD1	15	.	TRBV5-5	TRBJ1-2	CASSLSQGDRGGYTF	TGTGCCAGCAGCTTGAGCCAGGGGGATAGAGGCGGCTACACCTTC
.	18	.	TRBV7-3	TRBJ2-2	CASSRSSGLIGATGELFF	TGTGCCAGCAGCCGCTCCTCGGGGCTCATTGGGGCGACCGGGGAGCTGTTTTTT
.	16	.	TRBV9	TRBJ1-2	CASSPEDGGLGDGYTF	TGTGCCAGCAGCCCCGAGGATGGAGGGCTGGGAGATGGCTACACCTTC
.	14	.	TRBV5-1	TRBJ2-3	CASRGHGGTDTQYF	TGCGCCAGCAGGGGTCATGGGGGCACAGATACGCAGTATTTT
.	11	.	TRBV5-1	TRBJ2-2	CASSQSGELFF	TGCGCCAGCAGCCAAAGCGGGGAGCTGTTTTTT
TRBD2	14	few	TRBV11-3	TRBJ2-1	CASSAGRDYNEQFF	TGTGCCAGCAGCGCAGGGAGGGATTACAATGAGCAGTTCTTC
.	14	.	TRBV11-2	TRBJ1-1	CASSLHGGNTEAFF	TGTGCCAGCAGCCTACACGGTGGGAACACTGAAGCTTTCTTT
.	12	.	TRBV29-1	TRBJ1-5	CSVRELDQPQHF	TGCAGCGTCCGGGAGCTCGATCAGCCCCAGCATTTT
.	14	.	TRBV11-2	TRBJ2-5	CASSLDRGAETQYF	TGTGCCAGCAGCTTAGACAGGGGAGCGGAGACCCAGTACTTC
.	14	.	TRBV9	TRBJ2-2	CASSVGTGLRELFF	TGTGCCAGCAGCGTGGGGACCGGGCTCCGGGAGCTGTTTTTT